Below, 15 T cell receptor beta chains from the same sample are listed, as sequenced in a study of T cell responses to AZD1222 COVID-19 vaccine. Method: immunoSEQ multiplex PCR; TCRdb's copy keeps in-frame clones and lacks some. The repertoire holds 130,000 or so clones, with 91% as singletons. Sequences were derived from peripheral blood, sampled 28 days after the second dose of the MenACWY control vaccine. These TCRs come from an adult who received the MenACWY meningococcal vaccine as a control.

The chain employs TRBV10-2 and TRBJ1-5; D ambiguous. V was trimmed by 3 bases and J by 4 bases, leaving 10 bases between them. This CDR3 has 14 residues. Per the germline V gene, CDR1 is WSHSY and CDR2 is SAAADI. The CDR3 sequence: CASSDNYGNQPQHF. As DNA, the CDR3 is TGCGCCAGCAGTGACAACTACGGGAATCAGCCCCAGCATTTT.

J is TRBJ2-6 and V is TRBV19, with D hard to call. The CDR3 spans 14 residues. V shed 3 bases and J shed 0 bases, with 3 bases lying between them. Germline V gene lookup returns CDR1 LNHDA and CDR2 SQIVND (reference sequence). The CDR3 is CASSIGSGANVLTF. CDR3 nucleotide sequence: TGTGCCAGTAGTATTGGCTCTGGGGCCAACGTCCTGACTTTC.

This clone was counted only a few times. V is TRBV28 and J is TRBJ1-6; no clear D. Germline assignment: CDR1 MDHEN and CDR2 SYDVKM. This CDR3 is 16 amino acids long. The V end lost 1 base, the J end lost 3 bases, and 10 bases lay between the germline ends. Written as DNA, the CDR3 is TGTGCCAGCAGTTTATCGGCGACAAGCTATAATTCACCCCTCCACTTT. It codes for CASSLSATSYNSPLHF.

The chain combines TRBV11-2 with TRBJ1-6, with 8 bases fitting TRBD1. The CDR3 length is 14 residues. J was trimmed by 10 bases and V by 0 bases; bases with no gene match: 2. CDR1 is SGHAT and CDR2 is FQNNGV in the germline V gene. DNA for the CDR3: TGTGCCAGCAGCTTAGAACAGGGGGACTCACCCCTCCACTTT. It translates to CASSLEQGDSPLHF.

Here the CDR3 reads CASSLGTGRDGYTF. DNA of the CDR3: TGTGCCAGCAGCTTGGGGACAGGGCGAGATGGCTACACCTTC. The chain joins TRBV11-2 to TRBJ1-2, with TRBD1 matching over 9 bases. V lost 3 bases, J lost 6 bases, and 5 bases stayed unmatched. CDR3 length equals 14 residues. Per the germline V gene, CDR1 is SGHAT and CDR2 is FQNNGV.

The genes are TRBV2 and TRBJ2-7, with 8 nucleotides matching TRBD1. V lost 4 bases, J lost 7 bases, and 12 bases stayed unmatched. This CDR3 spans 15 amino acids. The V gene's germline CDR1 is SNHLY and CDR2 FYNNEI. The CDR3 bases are TGTGCCAGCAGTGTCGTGGACAGGGCGTTCGGTGAGCAGTACTTC. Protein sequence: CASSVVDRAFGEQYF.

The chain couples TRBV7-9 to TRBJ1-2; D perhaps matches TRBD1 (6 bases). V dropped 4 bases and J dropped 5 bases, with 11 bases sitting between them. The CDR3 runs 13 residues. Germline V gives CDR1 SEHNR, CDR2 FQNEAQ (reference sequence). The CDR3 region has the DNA TGTGCCAGCAGCTCCTCGGGACAATATGGCTACACCTTC. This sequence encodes CASSSSGQYGYTF.

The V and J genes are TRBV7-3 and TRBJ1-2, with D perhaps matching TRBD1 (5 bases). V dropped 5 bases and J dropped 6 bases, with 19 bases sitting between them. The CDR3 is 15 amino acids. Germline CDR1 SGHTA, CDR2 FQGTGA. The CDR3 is CASSQGAGSMNGYTF. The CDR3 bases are TGTGCCAGCAGCCAAGGGGCAGGGAGTATGAATGGCTACACCTTC.

The CDR3 DNA follows: TGTGCCAGCAGTTTGGGCGGGGAAGACTATGGCTACACCTTC. It yields the protein CASSLGGEDYGYTF. This chain links TRBV27 with TRBJ1-2, with no clear D. V was cut by 3 bases and J by 3 bases, with 11 bases left in between. Germline lookup yields CDR1 MNHEY and CDR2 SMNVEV (reference sequence). The CDR3 consists of 14 residues.

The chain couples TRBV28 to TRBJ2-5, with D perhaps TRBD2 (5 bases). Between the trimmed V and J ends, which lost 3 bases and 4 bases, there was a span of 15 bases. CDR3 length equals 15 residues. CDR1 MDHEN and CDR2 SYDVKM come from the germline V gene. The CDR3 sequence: CASSFYLSAGETQYF. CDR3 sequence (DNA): TGTGCCAGCAGTTTCTACCTTTCCGCGGGAGAGACCCAGTACTTC.

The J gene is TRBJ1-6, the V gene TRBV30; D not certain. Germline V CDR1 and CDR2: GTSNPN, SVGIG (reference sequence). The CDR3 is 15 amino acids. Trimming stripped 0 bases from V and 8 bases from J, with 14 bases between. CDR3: CAWSVGGSRDSPLHF. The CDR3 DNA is TGTGCCTGGAGTGTCGGCGGGAGTAGAGATTCACCCCTCCACTTT.

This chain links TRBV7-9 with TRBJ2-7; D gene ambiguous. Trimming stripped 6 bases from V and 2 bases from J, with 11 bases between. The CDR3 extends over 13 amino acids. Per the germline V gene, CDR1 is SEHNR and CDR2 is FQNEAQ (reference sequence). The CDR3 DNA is TGTGCCAGCAGGAGTGCAGGAGCCTACGAGCAGTACTTC. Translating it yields CASRSAGAYEQYF. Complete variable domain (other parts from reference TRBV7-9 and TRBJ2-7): DTGVSQNPRHKITKRGQNVTFRCDPISEHNRLYWYRQTLGQGPEFLTYFQNEAQLEKSRLLSDRFSAERPKGSFSTLEIQRTEQGDSAMYLCASRSAGAYEQYFGPGTRLTVT.

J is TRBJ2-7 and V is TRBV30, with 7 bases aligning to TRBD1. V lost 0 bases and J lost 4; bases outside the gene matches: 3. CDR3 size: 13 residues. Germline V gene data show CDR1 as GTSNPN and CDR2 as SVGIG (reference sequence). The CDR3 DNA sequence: TGTGCCTGGAGTGTGGGACAGCCGTACGAGCAGTACTTC. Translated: CAWSVGQPYEQYF.

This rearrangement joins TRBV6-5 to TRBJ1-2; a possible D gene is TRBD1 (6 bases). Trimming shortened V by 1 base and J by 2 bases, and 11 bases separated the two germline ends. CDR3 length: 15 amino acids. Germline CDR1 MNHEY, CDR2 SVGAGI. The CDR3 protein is CASSYWAGANYGYTF. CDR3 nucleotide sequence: TGTGCCAGCAGTTACTGGGCAGGGGCAAACTATGGCTACACCTTC.

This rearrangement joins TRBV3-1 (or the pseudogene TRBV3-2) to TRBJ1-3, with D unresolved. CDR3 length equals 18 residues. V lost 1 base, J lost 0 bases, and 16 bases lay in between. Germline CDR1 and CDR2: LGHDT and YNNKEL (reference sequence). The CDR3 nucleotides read TGTGCCAGCAGCCAAGTAACCCGCAAGAGGTCCTCTGGAAACACCATATATTTT. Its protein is CASSQVTRKRSSGNTIYF.